This TCR beta chain stems from a study of T cells in Graves' hyperthyroidism and ophthalmopathy. Researchers amplified the TCR beta CDR3 regions from RNA transcripts. A first-round RT-PCR of the TCR CDR3 used the HTBI primer set. TCRdb passed the multiplex PCR reads through MiXCR, listing each CDR3 protein once. Of a few hundred thousand distinct CDR3 sequences listed, approximately 14% are singletons. This clonotype was picked up one time. When hyperthyroidism was first diagnosed, the blood sample was taken, preceding any ophthalmopathy symptoms. Germline CDR1 is MDHEN and CDR2 is SYDVKM. Trimming pared 6 bases from V and 1 base from J, leaving 18 bases between. The CDR3 runs 16 residues.

This receptor was obtained from a woman between 18 and 29 years old with Graves' hyperthyroidism that later progressed to Graves' ophthalmopathy. The chain employs TRBV28 and TRBJ2-5; D may be TRBD1 or TRBD2 (5 bases each). The sequenced material came from blood. CDR3 bases: TGTGCCAGCAGCCCCGAAGAGAGGGACCCCCAAGAGACCCAGTACTTC. This sequence encodes CASSPEERDPQETQYF. Based on the CDR3 plus reference TRBV28 and TRBJ2-5, the full variable domain is DVKVTQSSRYLVKRTGEKVFLECVQDMDHENMFWYRQDPGLGLRLIYFSYDVKMKEKGDIPEGYSVSREKKERFSLILESASTNQTSMYLCASSPEERDPQETQYFGPGTRLLVL.